Sequencing of this T cell receptor (beta chain) was carried out in a study of blood T cell repertoires in COVID-19. In the study overall: PBMCs, B-cell-depleted T cells, or T cells were the source of the cDNA or gDNA that made up the material.

CDR1 and CDR2 from the germline V gene are LNHNV and YYDKDF (reference sequence). The CDR3 runs to 15 residues. V dropped 2 bases and J dropped 2 bases, with 10 bases sitting between them. Sequenced by immunoSEQ multiplex PCR; TCRdb stores in-frame clones only, minus some. The table lists roughly 310,000 clones, over 85% of them singletons. Study members were between about 18 and 100 years old and lived in approximately 25 US regions. Cohort 3 recovered donors had two negative PCRs, clearance, or symptom resolution. This receptor was obtained from a man in his sixties who had recovered from COVID-19. Specimen: PBMCs or T cells enriched from blood (not recorded which). This rearrangement joins TRBV15 to TRBJ2-1; D is unclear. The DNA of the CDR3 is TGTGCCACCAGCAGATCGGTAGAGGCCTACAATGAGCAGTTCTTC. It yields the protein CATSRSVEAYNEQFF.